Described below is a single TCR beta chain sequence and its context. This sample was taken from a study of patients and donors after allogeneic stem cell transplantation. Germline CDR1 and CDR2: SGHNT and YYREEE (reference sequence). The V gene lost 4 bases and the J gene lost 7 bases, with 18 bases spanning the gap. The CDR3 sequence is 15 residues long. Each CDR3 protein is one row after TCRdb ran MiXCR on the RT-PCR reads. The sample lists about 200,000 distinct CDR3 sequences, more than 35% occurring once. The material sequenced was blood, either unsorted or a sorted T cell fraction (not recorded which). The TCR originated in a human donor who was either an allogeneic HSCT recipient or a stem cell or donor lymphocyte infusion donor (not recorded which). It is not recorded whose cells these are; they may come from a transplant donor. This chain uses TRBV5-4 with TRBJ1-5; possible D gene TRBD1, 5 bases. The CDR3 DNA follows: TGTGCCAGCAGCCTGGACTTAGGGGTAGGGCAGCCCCAGCATTTT. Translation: CASSLDLGVGQPQHF.